The T cell receptor (beta chain) described here comes from a study of monozygotic twins with cystic fibrosis. Study-wide results and limits: The repertoire was suggested to be naive-dominated, clonality median roughly 0.0093. In this small cohort, shared CDR3 numbers showed no association with age, concordance or disease severity. Monozygotic CF twin pairs shared significantly more nucleotide-identical clonotypes than unrelated CF individuals did.

Germline CDR1 and CDR2: MNHNS and SASEGT. This CDR3 comprises 13 residues. Trimming cost V 5 bases and J 2 bases; bases outside gene matches: 3. Assay used: immunoSEQ multiplex PCR; TCRdb lists only in-frame clones, some missing. The table records approximately 8,700 clones, around 90% of them present only once. Remarks on this clone: Its antigen is undetermined.

The sample taken for sequencing was blood. J is TRBJ2-7 and V is TRBV6-1; 7 bases are shared with TRBD1. This receptor was identified in a boy aged 2-9 years with cystic fibrosis. The CDR3 bases are TGTGCCAGCAGTTTACAGGGGACCTACGAGCAGTACGTC. Protein sequence: CASSLQGTYEQYV.